The rows below give T cell receptor beta chains drawn from one sample of a study of blood T cell repertoires in COVID-19. Profiled with immunoSEQ multiplex PCR; TCRdb holds only in-frame clones, not every one. The sample has fewer than 500,000 clones, roughly 89% seen once. The sequencing input was peripheral blood. These receptors were collected from a woman in her 30s with active or convalescent COVID-19. Both conserved end residues are part of each CDR3. Fields, in order: D gene, V gene, J gene, clone size, CDR3 DNA, CDR3 protein. A D gene is named only where the DNA matches it firmly. Only part of the rows carry a size: once, few, many, or a class if the clone is expanded.

D: NA
V: TRBV5-1
J: TRBJ2-3
size: NA
DNA: TGCGCCAGCAGCTTGCCTCTTTCAGAAGATACGCAGTATTTT
CDR3: CASSLPLSEDTQYF

D: TRBD1
V: TRBV29-1
J: TRBJ2-1
size: NA
DNA: TGCAGCGTTGAAGCTACAGGGGGGACAGGGCCTTACAATGAGCAGTTCTTC
CDR3: CSVEATGGTGPYNEQFF

D: NA
V: TRBV10-2
J: TRBJ1-2
size: NA
DNA: TGCGCCAGCAGTGAGTCGAAATATTCCGGGGGGGCTAACTATGGCTACACCTTC
CDR3: CASSESKYSGGANYGYTF

D: TRBD1
V: TRBV10-1
J: TRBJ2-3
size: once
DNA: TGCGCCAGCAGTTACAGGGGATCCCCCACAGATACGCAGTATTTT
CDR3: CASSYRGSPTDTQYF

D: TRBD2
V: TRBV19
J: TRBJ2-1
size: NA
DNA: TGTGCCAGTAGTACCCTAGCGGGCAAGTTTGAGCAGTTCTTC
CDR3: CASSTLAGKFEQFF

D: NA
V: TRBV6-1
J: TRBJ1-5
size: NA
DNA: TGTGCCAGCAGTGAAGAGCGAGATCAGCCCCAGCATTTT
CDR3: CASSEERDQPQHF

D: NA
V: TRBV6-5
J: TRBJ1-2
size: NA
DNA: TGTGCCAGCAGTTACACGAGGGGGAGCAACTATGGCTACACCTTC
CDR3: CASSYTRGSNYGYTF

D: NA
V: TRBV25-1
J: TRBJ1-1
size: NA
DNA: TGTGCCAGCACCCTATCCATGGGGGGAAGAAACACTGAAGCTTTCTTT
CDR3: CASTLSMGGRNTEAFF

D: TRBD1
V: TRBV19
J: TRBJ1-5
size: NA
DNA: TGTGCCAGTAGTATAGAAGGGGGCATTAGCAATCAGCCCCAGCATTTT
CDR3: CASSIEGGISNQPQHF

D: TRBD1
V: TRBV5-1
J: TRBJ1-5
size: NA
DNA: TGCGCCAGCAGCATTGACAGGGATAATCAGCCCCAGCATTTT
CDR3: CASSIDRDNQPQHF

D: TRBD1
V: TRBV5-1
J: TRBJ1-3
size: few
DNA: TGCGCCAGCAGCTCCTGGACAGGGATTGGAAACACCATATATTTT
CDR3: CASSSWTGIGNTIYF

D: TRBD1
V: TRBV6-1
J: TRBJ1-5
size: NA
DNA: TGTGCCAGCAGTGATGGGACAGGGTATCAGCCCCAGCATTTT
CDR3: CASSDGTGYQPQHF

D: NA
V: TRBV30
J: TRBJ1-4
size: few
DNA: TGTGCCTGGAGTTTCTCAGGACAGCCTAATGAAAAACTGTTTTTT
CDR3: CAWSFSGQPNEKLFF

D: NA
V: TRBV5-1
J: TRBJ2-2
size: NA
DNA: TGCGCCAGCAGCCGAACCATAATAACGAGGGCGAACACCGGGGAGCTGTTTTTT
CDR3: CASSRTIITRANTGELFF

D: TRBD1
V: TRBV7-8
J: TRBJ2-1
size: NA
DNA: TGTGCCAGCAGCTTAGGCCGGACAGGGCTCTACAATGAGCAGTTCTTC
CDR3: CASSLGRTGLYNEQFF

D: NA
V: TRBV5-4
J: TRBJ2-3
size: few
DNA: TGTGCCAGCAGCTTGGTTGGTACTTCAGATACGCAGTATTTT
CDR3: CASSLVGTSDTQYF

D: NA
V: TRBV10-3
J: TRBJ1-4
size: NA
DNA: TGTGCCATCAGTGAGACCACAGGGTTGGGTAATGAAAAACTGTTTTTT
CDR3: CAISETTGLGNEKLFF

D: TRBD1
V: TRBV29-1
J: TRBJ1-2
size: NA
DNA: TGCAGCGTTGTGCCCGGGACAGCTAACTATGGCTACACCTTC
CDR3: CSVVPGTANYGYTF

D: TRBD2
V: TRBV10-3
J: TRBJ2-5
size: NA
DNA: TGTGCCATACGGGGGGAAGCAGAGACCCAGTACTTC
CDR3: CAIRGEAETQYF

D: TRBD1
V: TRBV19
J: TRBJ2-5
size: NA
DNA: TGTGCCAGTAGATCCGGACAGGGGCTAGGTCAAGAGACCCAGTACTTC
CDR3: CASRSGQGLGQETQYF

D: NA
V: TRBV18
J: TRBJ2-5
size: NA
DNA: TGTGCCAGCTCACCAGTCCAGGAGACCCAGTACTTC
CDR3: CASSPVQETQYF

D: NA
V: TRBV30
J: TRBJ1-1
size: NA
DNA: TGTGCCTGGAGTATTCTAGGTGTACGCCGTGGCACTGAAGCTTTCTTT
CDR3: CAWSILGVRRGTEAFF

D: NA
V: TRBV11-2
J: TRBJ2-5
size: NA
DNA: TGTGCCAGCAGCCGGAGCTCGATTGGCGAGACCCAGTACTTC
CDR3: CASSRSSIGETQYF

D: NA
V: TRBV6-1
J: TRBJ1-2
size: NA
DNA: TGTGCCAGCAGTGATATAGGAGCGTATGGCTACACCTTC
CDR3: CASSDIGAYGYTF

D: NA
V: TRBV7-6
J: TRBJ2-1
size: once
DNA: TGTGCCAGCAGTTCGTTAAAGCAGGGAAATGAGCAGTTCTTC
CDR3: CASSSLKQGNEQFF

D: NA
V: TRBV6-5
J: TRBJ2-1
size: once
DNA: TGTGCCAGCAGAGACCCTAGCCGTGCCTACAATGAGCAGTTCTTC
CDR3: CASRDPSRAYNEQFF

D: NA
V: TRBV6-7
J: TRBJ2-7
size: NA
DNA: TGTGCCAGCAGCACACCCTTATGGAACGTCCACCGGAGCTCCTACGAGCAGTACTTC
CDR3: CASSTPLWNVHRSSYEQYF

D: NA
V: TRBV10-3
J: TRBJ2-5
size: NA
DNA: TGTGCCATCAGTGACGGGGTTTTAGAGACCCAGTACTTC
CDR3: CAISDGVLETQYF

D: NA
V: TRBV5-1
J: TRBJ1-4
size: NA
DNA: TGCGCCAGCAGCCTCGGAGCAGGGGTCCTTAATGAAAAACTGTTTTTT
CDR3: CASSLGAGVLNEKLFF

D: TRBD1
V: TRBV5-4
J: TRBJ2-2
size: NA
DNA: TGTGCCAGCAGCTCGGGACAGGGGGCGGGCACCGGGGAGCTGTTTTTT
CDR3: CASSSGQGAGTGELFF

D: TRBD2
V: TRBV27
J: TRBJ2-3
size: NA
DNA: TGTGCCAGCAGCCCGCGGGGGGCCTACACAGATACGCAGTATTTT
CDR3: CASSPRGAYTDTQYF

D: TRBD1
V: TRBV18
J: TRBJ1-2
size: NA
DNA: TGTGCCAGCTCACCAGGGTCAGGGGGCGCCGGATCTGGCTACACCTTC
CDR3: CASSPGSGGAGSGYTF

D: NA
V: TRBV6-6
J: TRBJ2-5
size: NA
DNA: TGTGCCAGCACCCCAAGGGGCGGGACAGCCCAAGAGACCCAGTACTTC
CDR3: CASTPRGGTAQETQYF

D: TRBD2
V: TRBV24-1
J: TRBJ2-2
size: NA
DNA: TGTGCCACCAGCGCTGAGCGGGATAGTGGGGAGCTGTTTTTT
CDR3: CATSAERDSGELFF

D: TRBD1
V: TRBV10-3
J: TRBJ1-6
size: NA
DNA: TGTGCCATCAGTGGGGACAGGGGGCCACCCCTCCACTTT
CDR3: CAISGDRGPPLHF